This entry concerns a single TCR beta chain. Its antigen is unidentified. The sample is drawn from a study of cytomegalovirus exposure and HLA in healthy donors. Germline CDR1 is MNHEY and CDR2 is SMNVEV (reference sequence). The CDR3 spans 15 residues. V was pared by 7 bases and J by 8 bases, with 12 bases of the junction left unmatched. PCR involved 60 Vbeta and 13 Jbeta primers. This table comes from immunoSEQ multiplex PCR, and its TCRdb copy is limited to in-frame clones, with some not included. The table includes under 150,000 clones, roughly four fifths detected once. Study-wide results and limits: Reported performance of the classifier showed diagnosis of cytomegalovirus status with high specificity and sensitivity. Data from an earlier analysis indicated that most TCR beta V segments were productive either about 87% or about 30% of the time.

The receptor comes from a boy younger than 10 in good health and CMV-seronegative. Specimen: PBMCs. The J gene is TRBJ2-3, the V gene TRBV27; 10 bases align to TRBD1. Here the CDR3 reads CASTLGQGLGGTQYF. The CDR3 DNA is TGTGCCAGCACCTTGGGACAGGGGCTGGGAGGTACGCAGTATTTT.